Below, 30 T cell receptor beta chains from the same sample are listed, as sequenced in a study of T cells in women clearing cervical HPV infection. Repertoires were generated with immunoSEQ multiplex PCR, while TCRdb's copy carries only in-frame clones and drops some. This sample's table reports about 9,200 clones. The sample comprised blood buffy coat. Every receptor here comes from a woman between 18 and 75 years old with a cervical HPV16 infection that either progressed to CIN3+ or cleared (not recorded which).

Measured by frequency, this clone is medium-sized (0.01 to 0.1%). The CDR3 goes on 3 residues after the read ends, and that part is filled in from the germline J gene. The chain carries TRBV18 and TRBJ1-1; 11 nucleotides match TRBD1. Germline V lookup: CDR1 KGHSH, CDR2 LQKENI. CDR3 length: 16 amino acids. The CDR3 spells CASSPTRGQGASEAFF. CDR3 DNA (partial): TGTGCCAGCTCACCTACGCGAGGACAGGGGGCTTCAGAA.

In the case of this clone: Compared with germline, one end of the junction differs, possibly owing to a read error. The read falls 3 residues short of the CDR3 end, and the missing part is taken from the germline J gene. Other DNA sequences in the same sample also yield this CDR3. The gene calls are TRBV20-1 and TRBJ1-3; TRBD1 aligns across 8 bases. The CDR3 has 15 residues. Germline loops: CDR1 DFQATT, CDR2 SNEGSKA (reference sequence). Partial CDR3 DNA: TGCAGTGCTAGCCCCGGGACAGGTGGTGGAAACACG. It is translated as CSASPGTGGGNT. The full CDR3 is CSASPGTGGGNTIYF.

This clone is identified as medium-sized from frequency. The read ends 3 residues before the CDR3 terminus; that terminus is restored from the germline J gene. The chain has TRBV5-6 and TRBJ2-7; TRBD1 is a possible D gene (6 bases). This CDR3 has 14 amino acids. Germline V gene sequence: CDR1 SGHDT, CDR2 YYEEEE. Trimming removed 1 base from V and 3 bases from J, with 11 bases in between. CDR3 DNA (partial): TGTGCCAGCAGCTTGAGAGACAGGTACTACGAG. This codes for CASSLRDRYYE. The entire CDR3 protein is CASSLRDRYYEQYF.

Note on this clone: Read coverage stops 3 residues before the CDR3 terminus; the germline J gene supplies the remainder. The genes are TRBV2 and TRBJ2-1, with 10 nucleotides matching TRBD1. V trimming: 4 bases; J trimming: 6 bases; junction bases outside the gene matches: 6. This CDR3 is 15 amino acids long. CDR1 is SNHLY, CDR2 FYNNEI, per germline. The sequenced CDR3 bases are TGTGCCAGCAGTGGGGGGACAGGGGATTTCAATGAG. It is translated as CASSGGTGDFNE. The whole CDR3 reads CASSGGTGDFNEQFF. Together with reference TRBV2 and TRBJ2-1, the CDR3 gives the full variable domain: EPEVTQTPSHQVTQMGQEVILRCVPISNHLYFYWYRQILGQKVEFLVSFYNNEISEKSEIFDDQFSVERPDGSNFTLKIRSTKLEDSAMYFCASSGGTGDFNEQFFGPGTRLTVL.

With regard to this clone: Sequencing ends 3 residues short of the CDR3 end; the germline J gene provides the rest. V and J are TRBV11-1 and TRBJ2-3; 7 nucleotides align to TRBD1. The CDR3 has 14 residues. Looked up from germline, CDR1 is SGHAT and CDR2 is FQDESV (reference sequence). V shed 2 bases and J 5 bases; nucleotides not matched to a gene: 4. CDR3 sequence reads: CASSLRQGVDTQYF. Incomplete CDR3 DNA: TGTGCCAGCAGCTTACGACAGGGTGTAGATACG.

About this clone: The read ends 3 residues before the CDR3 terminus; that terminus is restored from the germline J gene. The V and J genes are TRBV7-8 and TRBJ2-5, with D possibly matching TRBD1 (5 bases). Germline CDR1 reads SGHVS; CDR2 reads FQNEAQ. This CDR3 is built from 13 residues. The sequenced CDR3 bases are TGTGCCAGCAGCCCCCGTGGGGCAGATACC. It translates to CASSPRGADT. The complete CDR3 reads CASSPRGADTQYF.

This clone is identified as medium-sized (0.01 to 0.1%) from frequency. The CDR3 end falls 3 residues outside the read, so it is completed with the germline J gene. The rearrangement uses TRBV7-9 and TRBJ2-5; no firm D call. This CDR3 contains 11 residues. Germline CDR1 SEHNR, CDR2 FQNEAQ (reference sequence). Trimming shortened V by 5 bases and J by 2 bases, and 3 bases separated the two germline ends. CDR3 DNA (partial): TGTGCCAGCAGCATACAAGAGACC. Its translation: CASSIQET. The whole CDR3 protein reads CASSIQETQYF.

On this clone itself: Coverage ceases 3 residues before the CDR3 finishes, and the germline J gene fills in the end. The chain has TRBV7-6 and TRBJ2-3; TRBD1 matches 7 bases. The CDR3 length is 15 residues. The germline CDR1 and CDR2 sequences are SGHVS and FNYEAQ. The part of the CDR3 DNA that was read is TGTGCCAGCAGCGCAGGACAGGCCGGCAATCAGCCG. Encoded protein: CASSAGQAGNQP. In full, the CDR3 reads CASSAGQAGNQPQYF.

Note on this clone: Read coverage stops 3 residues before the CDR3 terminus; the germline J gene supplies the remainder. This sequence joins TRBV20-1 and TRBJ1-4; 8 positions agree with TRBD1. With 3 bases clipped from V and 8 bases from J, the junction kept 5 bases outside the gene matches. Germline assignment: CDR1 DFQATT and CDR2 SNEGSKA (reference sequence). The CDR3 length is 13 residues. The sequenced part of the CDR3 DNA is TGCAGTGCTAGGCCAAACAGGGGGGAAAAA. Translated, it gives CSARPNRGEK. The full CDR3 reads CSARPNRGEKLFF.

Concerning this clone: The read ends 3 residues before the CDR3 terminus; that terminus is restored from the germline J gene. This chain connects TRBV6-2 or TRBV6-3 to TRBJ1-4; D is unclear. The CDR3 totals 14 residues. Germline assignment: CDR1 MNHEY and CDR2 SVGEGT. V lost 2 bases to trimming and J lost 8 bases, with 12 bases between them. The sequenced part of the CDR3 DNA is TGTGCCAGCAGTTACGTGGCCTCATGGGAAAAA. It is translated as CASSYVASWEK. The CDR3 reads in full as CASSYVASWEKLFF.

Of note for this clone: A junction boundary mismatches the germline segment, possibly from a read error. The sequenced fragment ends 3 residues before the CDR3 boundary, so the rest is inferred from the germline J gene. Other DNA sequences of this sample code for an identical CDR3. The chain couples TRBV19 to TRBJ1-3; tentative D call: TRBD1 (6 bases). This CDR3 contains 16 residues. Germline values: CDR1 LNHDA, CDR2 SQIVND (reference sequence). The CDR3 protein is CASSPRGAGSGNTIYF. The CDR3 DNA, read in part, is TGTGCCAGTAGTCCGCGGGGGGCCGGCTCTGGAAACACA.

A note on this clone: The DNA ends 3 residues before the CDR3 does, and the rest of the CDR3 is filled in from the germline J gene. This same CDR3 is encoded by further DNA sequences in the sample. V is TRBV10-3 and J is TRBJ1-3, with D tentatively TRBD1 (6 bases). Trimming left V 3 bases short and J 2 bases short, with 8 bases between. The CDR3 totals 14 residues. Looked up from germline, CDR1 is ENHRY and CDR2 is SYGVKD. CDR3 DNA, as far as it was read: TGTGCCATCAGTGAACAGGGTGCTGGAAACACC. Its translation is CAISEQGAGNT. Given in full, the CDR3 is CAISEQGAGNTIYF.

This clone is classed as medium-sized by frequency. The read terminates 3 residues ahead of where the CDR3 ends, so the germline J gene completes it. The chain joins TRBV6-4 to TRBJ2-3; 7 nucleotides align to TRBD1. J lost 3 bases, V lost 5 bases, and 8 bases had no gene match. There are 15 residues in the CDR3. Germline CDR1 is MRHNA and CDR2 is SNTAGT. The DNA read from the CDR3 is TGTGCCAGCAGTTTATCCGGGACAGCAACAGATACG. Residues: CASSLSGTATDT. The whole CDR3 region reads CASSLSGTATDTQYF.

About this clone itself: The sequenced fragment ends 3 residues before the CDR3 boundary, so the rest is inferred from the germline J gene. The chain recombines TRBV11-1 with TRBJ2-2; D remains ambiguous. The CDR3 consists of 14 residues. CDR1 is SGHAT, CDR2 FQDESV, per germline (reference sequence). The CDR3 loop is CASSLALPDSPLFF. The CDR3 bases that were read are TGTGCCAGCAGCTTAGCACTACCTGATTCACCG.

Judged by frequency, this clone is medium-sized. The read halts 3 residues ahead of the CDR3 end, with the missing end drawn from the germline J gene. The rearrangement uses TRBV2 and TRBJ1-1, with 9 bases identical to TRBD1. Trimming at V came to 8 bases and at J to 5 bases, leaving 9 bases not matched to a gene. Germline CDR1 and CDR2: SNHLY and FYNNEI. The CDR3 runs 14 residues. This CDR3 is CASGPDRGWTEAFF. Partial CDR3 DNA: TGTGCCAGCGGCCCGGACAGGGGATGGACTGAA.

A note on this clone: The sequence runs out 3 residues before the end of the CDR3; the remainder is reconstructed from the germline J gene. The chain couples TRBV7-9 to TRBJ2-5; D unclear. Germline V CDR1 and CDR2: SEHNR, FQNEAQ (reference sequence). This CDR3 is built from 12 residues. The ends were cut back, 4 bases at V and 1 base at J, with 4 bases in the middle. The part of the CDR3 DNA that was read is TGTGCCAGCAGCTCAATCCAAGAGACC. Protein sequence: CASSSIQET. The entire CDR3 reads CASSSIQETQYF.

This clone registers medium-sized by frequency. The CDR3 end lies 3 residues beyond the end of the read and is filled in from the germline J gene. The chain uses TRBV7-2 and TRBJ2-4; D is ambiguous. The CDR3 extends over 13 amino acids. Per the germline V gene, CDR1 is SGHTA and CDR2 is FQGNSA. CDR3 amino acids: CASSLDVSYLQYF. The CDR3 bases that were read are TGTGCCAGCAGCTTAGACGTCAGTTACCTT.

Its frequency marks this clone as medium-sized. Coverage ceases 3 residues before the CDR3 finishes, and the germline J gene fills in the end. The V and J genes are TRBV29-1 and TRBJ2-3; maybe TRBD2 (6 bases). With 2 bases removed from V and 5 bases from J, the gap between germline ends came to 8 bases. Germline V CDR1 and CDR2: SQVTM, ANQGSEA. The CDR3 runs 12 residues. The CDR3 bases that were read are TGCAGCGTTGAAACGGGGGTAGATACG. Its protein is CSVETGVDT. The whole CDR3 reads CSVETGVDTQYF.

Concerning this clone: The CDR3 extends 3 residues past the end of the read, so its final part is completed from the germline J gene. This chain connects TRBV6-1 to TRBJ2-1, with TRBD2 matching over 8 bases. This CDR3 is 17 amino acids long. Trimming at V came to 2 bases and at J to 0 bases, leaving 6 bases not matched to a gene. CDR1 and CDR2 (germline): MNHNS, SASEGT. CDR3 sequence reads: CASSELGGGPSYNEQFF. The CDR3 bases that were read are TGTGCCAGCAGTGAACTAGGCGGGGGGCCCTCCTACAATGAG.

Worth noting for this clone: The read is 3 residues too short to cover the CDR3 end, so that end is filled in from the germline J gene. The chain recombines TRBV7-2 with TRBJ2-1; D gene uncertain. The ends were cut back, 2 bases at V and 7 bases at J, with 9 bases in the middle. This CDR3 is built from 13 residues. Germline V CDR1 and CDR2: SGHTA, FQGNSA. CDR3 in amino acids: CASSLRVGNEQFF. CDR3 DNA, as far as it was read: TGTGCCAGCAGCTTACGAGTAGGGAATGAG.

Turning to this clone: The read ends 3 residues shy of where the CDR3 ends; the end is completed using the germline J gene. The V call is TRBV4-2, the J call TRBJ2-3; 12 nucleotides match TRBD2. Germline CDR1 reads LGHNA; CDR2 reads YNFKEQ. The CDR3 is 20 residues long. The V gene end was trimmed by 4 bases and the J gene end by 2 bases; junction bases not matched to a gene: 16. The CDR3 reads CASSLPASGGDSRFTDTQYF. The sequenced part of the CDR3 DNA is TGTGCCAGCAGCCTGCCGGCTAGCGGGGGGGACTCCCGTTTCACAGATACG.

Turning to this clone: The read ends 3 residues shy of where the CDR3 ends; the end is completed using the germline J gene. This rearrangement joins TRBV11-2 to TRBJ1-5; no definite D call. The CDR3 is made up of 13 amino acids. The V end was cut by 1 base, the J end by 9 bases, with 10 bases between. Germline V gene lookup returns CDR1 SGHAT and CDR2 FQNNGV. Incomplete CDR3 DNA: TGTGCCAGCAGCTTAGCCTCCTCGGGGCCC. Protein product: CASSLASSGP. From start to end, the CDR3 is CASSLASSGPQHF.

Comments on this clone: The read ends 3 residues shy of where the CDR3 ends; the end is completed using the germline J gene. V usage is TRBV19 and J usage is TRBJ2-2; D is undetermined. Germline V gene lookup returns CDR1 LNHDA and CDR2 SQIVND (reference sequence). The CDR3 length is 15 residues. The sequenced CDR3 bases are TGTGCCAGTAGACAGAAAAGCTCCTATAATTCACCG. As protein: CASRQKSSYNSP. The whole CDR3 sequence reads CASRQKSSYNSPLFF.

In the case of this clone: The sequenced fragment ends 3 residues before the CDR3 boundary, so the rest is inferred from the germline J gene. The chain uses TRBV5-1 and TRBJ1-6; 7 bases map to TRBD1. CDR1 is SGHRS and CDR2 is YFSETQ in the germline V gene. The V and J ends lost 4 bases and 11 bases, in that order; junction bases with no gene match: 6. The CDR3 length is 13 residues. The chain's CDR3 is CASSLGQQTPLHF. The part of the CDR3 DNA that was read is TGCGCCAGCAGCCTGGGACAGCAGACACCC.

As concerns this clone: The read terminates 3 residues before the CDR3 end, so the remaining end is supplied by the germline J gene. The genes are TRBV19 and TRBJ1-5; 8 bases match TRBD1. The CDR3 runs to 17 residues. Germline CDR1 and CDR2: LNHDA and SQIVND (reference sequence). Trimming removed 5 bases from V and 5 bases from J; junction bases left unmatched: 14. The CDR3 DNA, read in part, is TGTGCCAGTAGTTCATTGGGCCCCGCCAGGGGGCATCAGCCC. Protein: CASSSLGPARGHQP. In full, the CDR3 reads CASSSLGPARGHQPQHF.

As to this clone: The CDR3 is cut off 3 residues early in the read; its end comes from the germline J gene. This chain links TRBV7-9 with TRBJ1-2; 7 nucleotides agree with TRBD1. Germline lookup yields CDR1 SEHNR and CDR2 FQNEAQ (reference sequence). V lost 8 bases and J lost 4; bases outside the gene matches: 7. This CDR3 spans 13 amino acids. The sequenced CDR3 bases are TGTGCCAGCGGGGACAGCGTCCCCTATGGC. Its protein product is CASGDSVPYG. The CDR3 reads in full as CASGDSVPYGYTF.

Concerning this clone: The read falls 3 residues short of the CDR3 end, and the missing part is taken from the germline J gene. This chain links TRBV7-2 with TRBJ1-6, with unresolved D. The CDR3 sequence is 15 residues long. The V and J ends lost 2 bases and 10 bases respectively, with 15 bases between them. CDR1 SGHTA and CDR2 FQGNSA come from the germline V gene. The covered CDR3 bases are TGTGCCAGCAGCTTACCCGGAACAGACGAGTCACCC. Protein product: CASSLPGTDESP. The CDR3 in its entirety is CASSLPGTDESPLHF.

The covered CDR3 bases are TGTGCCAGCAGCTTCCAAACAGGGGGTCGGTCACCC. The encoded protein is CASSFQTGGRSP. In full, the CDR3 reads CASSFQTGGRSPLHF. J is TRBJ1-6 and V is TRBV7-9, with 8 nucleotides matching TRBD1. The read ends 3 residues before the CDR3 terminus; that terminus is restored from the germline J gene. CDR3 size: 15 residues. With V trimmed by 3 bases and J by 10 bases, 8 bases remained unmatched. The germline V gene has CDR1 SEHNR and CDR2 FQNEAQ (reference sequence).

In the case of this clone: Read sequence stops 3 residues before the CDR3 end, and the germline J gene provides the missing end. The rearrangement uses TRBV11-2 and TRBJ2-5; 9 nucleotides agree with TRBD1. CDR1 and CDR2 from the germline V gene are SGHAT and FQNNGV. The CDR3 consists of 15 residues. After removal of 2 bases from V and 1 base from J, the junction contained 2 bases not matched to a gene. CDR3 sequence: CASSLNRGRQETQYF. Partial CDR3 DNA: TGTGCCAGCAGCTTAAACAGGGGGCGCCAAGAGACC.

About this clone: Sequencing ends 3 residues short of the CDR3 end; the germline J gene provides the rest. The J gene is TRBJ1-1, the V gene TRBV19; 8 nucleotides line up with TRBD1. The trim removed 11 bases at V and 0 bases at J, leaving 8 bases unmatched. Germline V gives CDR1 LNHDA, CDR2 SQIVND (reference sequence). The CDR3 consists of 14 residues. Incomplete CDR3 DNA: TGTGCCTCAAACCACAGGGGGTTGAACACTGAA. Protein product: CASNHRGLNTE. The CDR3 in full is CASNHRGLNTEAFF.